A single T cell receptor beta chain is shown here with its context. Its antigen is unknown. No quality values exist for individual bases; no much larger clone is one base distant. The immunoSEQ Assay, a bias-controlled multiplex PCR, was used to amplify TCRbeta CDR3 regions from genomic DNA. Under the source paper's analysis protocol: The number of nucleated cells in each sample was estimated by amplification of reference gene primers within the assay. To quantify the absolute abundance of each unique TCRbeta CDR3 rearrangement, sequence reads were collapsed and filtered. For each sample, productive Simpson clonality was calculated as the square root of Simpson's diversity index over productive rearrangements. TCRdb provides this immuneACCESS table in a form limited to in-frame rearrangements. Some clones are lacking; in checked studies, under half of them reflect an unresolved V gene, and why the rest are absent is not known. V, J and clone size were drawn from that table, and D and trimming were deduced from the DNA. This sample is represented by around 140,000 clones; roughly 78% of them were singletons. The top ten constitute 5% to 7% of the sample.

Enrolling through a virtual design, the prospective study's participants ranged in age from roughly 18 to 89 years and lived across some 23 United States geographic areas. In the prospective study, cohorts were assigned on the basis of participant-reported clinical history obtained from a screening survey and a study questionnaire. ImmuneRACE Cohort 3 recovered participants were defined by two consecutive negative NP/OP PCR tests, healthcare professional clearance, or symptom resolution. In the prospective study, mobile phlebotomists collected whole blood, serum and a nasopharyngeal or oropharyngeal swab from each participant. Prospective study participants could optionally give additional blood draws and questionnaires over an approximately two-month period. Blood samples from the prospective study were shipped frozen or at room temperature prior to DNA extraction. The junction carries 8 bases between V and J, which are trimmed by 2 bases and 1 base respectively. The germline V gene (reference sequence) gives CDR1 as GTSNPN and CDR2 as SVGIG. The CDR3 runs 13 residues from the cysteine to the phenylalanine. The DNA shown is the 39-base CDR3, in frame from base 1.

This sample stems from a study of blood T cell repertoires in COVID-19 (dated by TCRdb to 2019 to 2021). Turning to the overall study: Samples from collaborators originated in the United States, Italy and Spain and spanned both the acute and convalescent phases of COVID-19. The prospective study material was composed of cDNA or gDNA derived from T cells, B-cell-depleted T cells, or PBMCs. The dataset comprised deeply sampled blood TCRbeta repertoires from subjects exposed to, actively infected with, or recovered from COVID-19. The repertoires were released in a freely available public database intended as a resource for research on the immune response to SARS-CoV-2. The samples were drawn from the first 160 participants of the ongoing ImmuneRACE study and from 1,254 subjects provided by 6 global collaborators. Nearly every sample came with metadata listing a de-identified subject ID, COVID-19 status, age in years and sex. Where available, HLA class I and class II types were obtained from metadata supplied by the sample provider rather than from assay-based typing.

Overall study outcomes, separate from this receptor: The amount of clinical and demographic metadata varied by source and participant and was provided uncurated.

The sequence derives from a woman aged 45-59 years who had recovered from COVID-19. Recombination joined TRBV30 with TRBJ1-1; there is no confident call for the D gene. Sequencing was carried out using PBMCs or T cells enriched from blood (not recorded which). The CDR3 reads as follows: CAWSKQTNTEAFF. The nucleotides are TGTGCCTGGAGTAAACAGACGAACACTGAAGCTTTCTTT.